This TCR beta chain emerged from a study of blood T cells in healthy people across ages. The J segment lost 5 bases and the V segment lost 6 bases, leaving 9 bases of the junction unmatched. Germline V gene data show CDR1 as SGHRS and CDR2 as YFSETQ. This CDR3 region has 14 residues. A second PCR of about 7 to 12 cycles used a sample-barcoded 5' primer and a J-beta primer mix. Using its own MiXCR run on the 5' RACE reads, TCRdb lists one record per CDR3 protein. The sample has approximately 1.5 million distinct CDR3 sequences, about 35% seen once. This clonotype has a handful of counts. What was sequenced was blood. The chain links TRBV5-1 to TRBJ2-5; TRBD1 aligns across 8 bases. The sequence was obtained from a woman aged 25 to 39 in good health. CDR3 bases: TGCGCCAGCACGTGGACAGGGTTTGGGGAGACCCAGTACTTC. It encodes CASTWTGFGETQYF.